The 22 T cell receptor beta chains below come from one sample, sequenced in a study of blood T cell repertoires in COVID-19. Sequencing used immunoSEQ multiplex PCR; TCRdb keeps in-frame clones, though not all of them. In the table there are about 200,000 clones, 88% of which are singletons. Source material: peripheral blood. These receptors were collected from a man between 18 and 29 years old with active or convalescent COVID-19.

The CDR3: CSASGRGGSNEQFF. CDR3 DNA sequence: TGCAGTGCTAGTGGGCGGGGGGGCTCAAATGAGCAGTTCTTC. The chain combines TRBV20-1 with TRBJ2-1; 9 bases map to TRBD2. Germline V gene sequence: CDR1 DFQATT, CDR2 SNEGSKA (reference sequence). V lost 3 bases and J lost 7; bases outside the gene matches: 7. The CDR3 consists of 14 residues.

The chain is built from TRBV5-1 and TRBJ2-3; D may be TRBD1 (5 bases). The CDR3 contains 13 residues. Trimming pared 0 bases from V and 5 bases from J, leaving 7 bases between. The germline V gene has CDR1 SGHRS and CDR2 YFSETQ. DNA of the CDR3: TGCGCCAGCAGCTTGGGGGGCGTAGATACGCAGTATTTT. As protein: CASSLGGVDTQYF. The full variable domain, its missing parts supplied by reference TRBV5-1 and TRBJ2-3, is KAGVTQTPRYLIKTRGQQVTLSCSPISGHRSVSWYQQTPGQGLQFLFEYFSETQRNKGNFPGRFSGRQFSNSRSEMNVSTLELGDSALYLCASSLGGVDTQYFGPGTRLTVL.

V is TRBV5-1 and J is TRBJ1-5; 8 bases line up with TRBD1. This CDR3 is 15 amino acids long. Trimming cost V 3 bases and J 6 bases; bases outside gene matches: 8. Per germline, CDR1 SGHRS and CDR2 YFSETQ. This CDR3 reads CASSWGTGLGQPQHF. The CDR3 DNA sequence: TGCGCCAGCAGCTGGGGGACAGGACTGGGTCAGCCCCAGCATTTT.

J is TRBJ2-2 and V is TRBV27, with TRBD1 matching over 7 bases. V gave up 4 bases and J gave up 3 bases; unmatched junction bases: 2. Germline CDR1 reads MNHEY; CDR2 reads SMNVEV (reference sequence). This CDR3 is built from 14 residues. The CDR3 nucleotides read TGTGCCAGCAGTTCGGGACAGTACACCGGGGAGCTGTTTTTT. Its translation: CASSSGQYTGELFF.

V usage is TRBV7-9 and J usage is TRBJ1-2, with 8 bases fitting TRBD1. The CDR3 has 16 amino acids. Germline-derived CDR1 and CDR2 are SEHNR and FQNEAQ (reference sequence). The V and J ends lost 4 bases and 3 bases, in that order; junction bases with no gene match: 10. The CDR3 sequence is CASSSTGGTDYYGYTF. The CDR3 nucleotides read TGTGCCAGCAGCTCAACAGGGGGTACGGACTACTATGGCTACACCTTC.

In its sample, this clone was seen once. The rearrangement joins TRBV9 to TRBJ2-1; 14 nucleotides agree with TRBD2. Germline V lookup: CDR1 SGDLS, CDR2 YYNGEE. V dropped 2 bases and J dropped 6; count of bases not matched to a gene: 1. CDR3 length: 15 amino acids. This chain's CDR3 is CASSVTSGGANEQFF. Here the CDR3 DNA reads TGTGCCAGCAGCGTGACTAGCGGGGGGGCCAATGAGCAGTTCTTC.

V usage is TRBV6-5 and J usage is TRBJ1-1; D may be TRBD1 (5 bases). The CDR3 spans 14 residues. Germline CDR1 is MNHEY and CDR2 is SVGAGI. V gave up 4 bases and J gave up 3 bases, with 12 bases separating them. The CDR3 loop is CASSLRWGDTEAFF. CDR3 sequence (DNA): TGTGCCAGCAGTTTACGATGGGGGGACACTGAAGCTTTCTTT.

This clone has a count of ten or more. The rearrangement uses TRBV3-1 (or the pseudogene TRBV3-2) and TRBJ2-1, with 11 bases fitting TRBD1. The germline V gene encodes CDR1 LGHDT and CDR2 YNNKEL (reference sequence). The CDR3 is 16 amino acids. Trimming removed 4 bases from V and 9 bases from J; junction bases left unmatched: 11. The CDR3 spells CASSLRTGGFVVEQFF. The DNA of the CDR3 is TGTGCCAGCAGCCTTCGGACAGGGGGCTTTGTAGTTGAGCAGTTCTTC.

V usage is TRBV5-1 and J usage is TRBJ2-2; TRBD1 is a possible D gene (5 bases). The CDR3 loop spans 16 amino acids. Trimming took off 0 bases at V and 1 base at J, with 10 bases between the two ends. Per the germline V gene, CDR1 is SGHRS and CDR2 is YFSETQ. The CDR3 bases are TGCGCCAGCAGCTTGGTGTCAGGGCAGAACACCGGGGAGCTGTTTTTT. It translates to CASSLVSGQNTGELFF.

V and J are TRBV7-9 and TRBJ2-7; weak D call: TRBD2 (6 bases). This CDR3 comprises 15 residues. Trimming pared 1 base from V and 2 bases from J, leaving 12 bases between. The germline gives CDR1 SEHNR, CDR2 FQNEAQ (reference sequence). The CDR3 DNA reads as TGTGCCAGCAGCTTAGATATATCTAGCGCCTACGAGCAGTACTTC. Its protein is CASSLDISSAYEQYF.

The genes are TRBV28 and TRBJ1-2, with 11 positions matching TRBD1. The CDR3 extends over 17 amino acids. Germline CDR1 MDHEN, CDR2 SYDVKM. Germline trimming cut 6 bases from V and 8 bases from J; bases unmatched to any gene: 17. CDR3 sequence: CASRKTGGTGGRRGYTF. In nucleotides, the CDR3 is TGTGCCAGCAGAAAGACAGGCGGGACAGGGGGGCGAAGAGGCTACACCTTC.

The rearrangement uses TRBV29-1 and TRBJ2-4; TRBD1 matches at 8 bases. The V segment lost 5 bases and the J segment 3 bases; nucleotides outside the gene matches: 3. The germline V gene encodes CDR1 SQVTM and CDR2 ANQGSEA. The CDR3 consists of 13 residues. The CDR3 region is CSVLDRGKNIQYF. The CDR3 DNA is TGCAGCGTTCTTGACAGGGGCAAAAACATTCAGTACTTC.

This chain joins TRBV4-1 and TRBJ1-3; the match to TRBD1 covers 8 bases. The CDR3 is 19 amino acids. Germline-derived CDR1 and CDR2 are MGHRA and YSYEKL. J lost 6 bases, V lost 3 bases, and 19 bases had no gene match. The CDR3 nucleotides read TGCGCCAGCAGCCAGCGATCCGCCTTTGGACAGGGCAAAATAAACACCATATATTTT. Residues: CASSQRSAFGQGKINTIYF.

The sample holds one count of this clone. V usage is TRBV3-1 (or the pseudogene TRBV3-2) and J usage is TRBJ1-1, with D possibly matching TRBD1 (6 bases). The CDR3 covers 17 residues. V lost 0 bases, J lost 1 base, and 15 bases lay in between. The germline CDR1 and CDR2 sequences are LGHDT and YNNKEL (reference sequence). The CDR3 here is CASSQDLPGVPNTEAFF. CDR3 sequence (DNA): TGTGCCAGCAGCCAAGATTTGCCAGGGGTTCCGAACACTGAAGCTTTCTTT.

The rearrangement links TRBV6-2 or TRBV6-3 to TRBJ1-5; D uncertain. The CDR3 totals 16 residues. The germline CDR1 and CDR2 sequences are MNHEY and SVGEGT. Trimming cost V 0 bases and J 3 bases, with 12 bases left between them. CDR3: CASSYSAPGNNQPQHF. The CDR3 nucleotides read TGTGCCAGCAGTTACTCGGCTCCGGGGAACAATCAGCCCCAGCATTTT.

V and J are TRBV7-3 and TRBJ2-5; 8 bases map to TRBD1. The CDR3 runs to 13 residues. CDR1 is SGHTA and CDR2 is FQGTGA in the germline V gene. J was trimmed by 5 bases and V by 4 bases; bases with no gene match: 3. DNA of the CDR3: TGTGCCAGCAGCTCCAGGGGGCAGGAGACCCAGTACTTC. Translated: CASSSRGQETQYF. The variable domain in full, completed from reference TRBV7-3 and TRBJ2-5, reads GAGVSQTPSNKVTEKGKYVELRCDPISGHTALYWYRQSLGQGPEFLIYFQGTGAADDSGLPNDRFFAVRPEGSVSTLKIQRTERGDSAVYLCASSSRGQETQYFGPGTRLLVL.

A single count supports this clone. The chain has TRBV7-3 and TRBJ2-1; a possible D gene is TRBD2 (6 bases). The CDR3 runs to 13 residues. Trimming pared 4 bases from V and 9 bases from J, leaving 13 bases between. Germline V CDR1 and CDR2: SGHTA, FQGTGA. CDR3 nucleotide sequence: TGTGCCAGCAGCTCCTCCTCCGGGGGTGAGCAGTTCTTC. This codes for CASSSSSGGEQFF. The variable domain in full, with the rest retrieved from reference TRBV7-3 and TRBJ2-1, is GAGVSQTPSNKVTEKGKYVELRCDPISGHTALYWYRQSLGQGPEFLIYFQGTGAADDSGLPNDRFFAVRPEGSVSTLKIQRTERGDSAVYLCASSSSSGGEQFFGPGTRLTVL.

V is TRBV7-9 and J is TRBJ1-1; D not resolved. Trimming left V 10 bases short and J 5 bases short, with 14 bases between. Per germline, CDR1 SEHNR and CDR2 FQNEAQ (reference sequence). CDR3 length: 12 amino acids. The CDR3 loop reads CATRSRATEAFF. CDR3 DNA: TGTGCCACCCGTTCGAGGGCTACTGAAGCTTTCTTT. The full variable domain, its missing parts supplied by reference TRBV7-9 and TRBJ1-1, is DTGVSQNPRHKITKRGQNVTFRCDPISEHNRLYWYRQTLGQGPEFLTYFQNEAQLEKSRLLSDRFSAERPKGSFSTLEIQRTEQGDSAMYLCATRSRATEAFFGQGTRLTVV.

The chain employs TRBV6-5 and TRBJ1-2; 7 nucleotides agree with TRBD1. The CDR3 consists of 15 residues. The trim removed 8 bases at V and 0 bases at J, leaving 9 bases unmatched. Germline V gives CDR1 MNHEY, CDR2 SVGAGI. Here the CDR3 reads CASVQDRRANYGYTF. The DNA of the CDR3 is TGTGCCAGCGTCCAGGACAGGCGGGCTAACTATGGCTACACCTTC.

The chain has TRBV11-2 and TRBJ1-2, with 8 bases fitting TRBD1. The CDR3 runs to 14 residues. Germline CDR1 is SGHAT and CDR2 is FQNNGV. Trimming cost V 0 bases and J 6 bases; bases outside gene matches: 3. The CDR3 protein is CASSLDVTGDGYTF. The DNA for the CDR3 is TGTGCCAGCAGCTTAGATGTGACAGGGGATGGCTACACCTTC.

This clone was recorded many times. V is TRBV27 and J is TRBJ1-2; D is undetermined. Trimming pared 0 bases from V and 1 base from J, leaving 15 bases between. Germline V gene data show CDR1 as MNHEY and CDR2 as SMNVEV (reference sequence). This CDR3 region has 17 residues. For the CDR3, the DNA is TGTGCCAGCAGTTTATCCCGTAACTCTCCCCTTAACTATGGCTACACCTTC. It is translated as CASSLSRNSPLNYGYTF.

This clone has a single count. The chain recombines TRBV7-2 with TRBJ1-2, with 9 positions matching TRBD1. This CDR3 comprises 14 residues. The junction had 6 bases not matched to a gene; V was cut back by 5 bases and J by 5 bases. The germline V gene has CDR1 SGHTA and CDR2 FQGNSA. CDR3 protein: CASSGKTGGYGYTF. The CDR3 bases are TGTGCCAGCAGCGGCAAGACAGGGGGATATGGCTACACCTTC.